This paragraph reports one T cell receptor (beta chain). No antigen is known for it. The CDR3 has 13 amino acids. Germline CDR1 reads SGHTA; CDR2 reads FQGNSA. V gave up 5 bases and J gave up 8 bases; unmatched junction bases: 7. This specimen belongs to a study of vaccination effects on CD4 cells after COVID-19. Overall study results and limits: The study enrolled few convalescent patients and sampled no early post-infection timepoints.

Antigen-specific CD4+ T cells were expanded with viral peptide pools in the ViraFEST assay before sequencing. The culture ran for approximately 10 days before CD4+ T cells were isolated. This person caught SARS-CoV-2 sometime from March to December 2020, and PCR testing confirmed the infection. Clones were sequenced by immunoSEQ multiplex PCR, and TCRdb holds only the in-frame ones, with some missing. This table holds more than 20,000 clones, about 75% found once. The rearrangement uses TRBV7-2 and TRBJ2-3; 7 nucleotides align to TRBD1. The clonotype was recovered from a human donor who had a prior SARS-CoV-2 infection. The specimen comprised CD4+ T cells from PBMCs cultured with SARS-CoV-2 spike peptides, sampled before COVID-19 vaccination. CDR3 in DNA: TGTGCCAGCAGCAACGACAGGGCTGGTACGCAGTATTTT. Its translation is CASSNDRAGTQYF.